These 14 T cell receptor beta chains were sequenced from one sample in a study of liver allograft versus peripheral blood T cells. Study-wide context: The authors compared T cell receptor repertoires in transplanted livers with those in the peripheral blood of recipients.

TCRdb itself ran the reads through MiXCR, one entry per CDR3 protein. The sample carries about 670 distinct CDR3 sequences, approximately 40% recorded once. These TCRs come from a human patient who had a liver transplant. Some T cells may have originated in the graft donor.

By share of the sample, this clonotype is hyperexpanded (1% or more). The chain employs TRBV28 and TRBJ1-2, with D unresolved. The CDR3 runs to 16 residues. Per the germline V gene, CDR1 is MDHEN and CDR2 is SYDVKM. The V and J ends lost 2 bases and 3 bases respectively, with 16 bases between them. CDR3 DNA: TGTGCCAGCAGTTTAAACCCGACGGAGCTGGACTATGGCTACACCTTC. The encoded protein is CASSLNPTELDYGYTF.

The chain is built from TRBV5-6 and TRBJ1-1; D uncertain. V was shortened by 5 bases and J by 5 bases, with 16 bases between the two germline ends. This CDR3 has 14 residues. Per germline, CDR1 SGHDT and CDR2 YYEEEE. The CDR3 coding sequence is TGTGCCAGCAGTCTAGGGAATTCCCGAACTGAAGCTTTCTTT. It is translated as CASSLGNSRTEAFF. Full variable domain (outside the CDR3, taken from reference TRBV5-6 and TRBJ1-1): DAGVTQSPTHLIKTRGQQVTLRCSPKSGHDTVSWYQQALGQGPQFIFQYYEEEERQRGNFPDRFSGHQFPNYSSELNVNALLLGDSALYLCASSLGNSRTEAFFGQGTRLTVV.

The CDR3 nucleotides are TGTGCCATCAGTGAGTCGTCGAGGAGCTCCTACAATGAGCAGTTCTTC. Translation gives CAISESSRSSYNEQFF. V usage is TRBV10-3 and J usage is TRBJ2-1; unclear D gene. Looked up from germline, CDR1 is ENHRY and CDR2 is SYGVKD. Trimming took off 0 bases at V and 0 bases at J, with 9 bases between the two ends. This CDR3 region has 16 residues.

CDR3 protein: CSARDLGSYEQYF. CDR3 nucleotide sequence: TGCAGTGCTAGAGATCTGGGCAGCTACGAGCAGTACTTC. The rearrangement links TRBV20-1 to TRBJ2-7; D not certain. Germline V gives CDR1 DFQATT, CDR2 SNEGSKA (reference sequence). Between the trimmed V and J ends, which lost 0 bases and 3 bases, there was a span of 9 bases. CDR3 length equals 13 residues.

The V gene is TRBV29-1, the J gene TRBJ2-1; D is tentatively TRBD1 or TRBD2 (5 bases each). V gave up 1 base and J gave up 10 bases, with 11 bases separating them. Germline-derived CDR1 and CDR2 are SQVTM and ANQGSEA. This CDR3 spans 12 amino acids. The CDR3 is CSVEVSGTEQFF. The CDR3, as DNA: TGCAGCGTTGAAGTTTCTGGGACGGAGCAGTTCTTC.

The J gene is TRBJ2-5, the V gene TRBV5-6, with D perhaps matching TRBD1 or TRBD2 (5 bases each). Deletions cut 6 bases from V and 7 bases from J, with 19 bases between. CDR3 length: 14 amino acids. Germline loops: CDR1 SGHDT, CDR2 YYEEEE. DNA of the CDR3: TGTGCCAGCACCCCGGGGCCACTCCTCGGGACCCAGTACTTC. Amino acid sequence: CASTPGPLLGTQYF.

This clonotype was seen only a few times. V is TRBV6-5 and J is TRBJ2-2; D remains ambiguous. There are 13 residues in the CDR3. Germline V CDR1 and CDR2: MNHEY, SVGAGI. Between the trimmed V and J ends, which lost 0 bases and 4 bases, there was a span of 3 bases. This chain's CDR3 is CASSYSRTGELFF. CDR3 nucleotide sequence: TGTGCCAGCAGTTACTCGCGCACCGGGGAGCTGTTTTTT.

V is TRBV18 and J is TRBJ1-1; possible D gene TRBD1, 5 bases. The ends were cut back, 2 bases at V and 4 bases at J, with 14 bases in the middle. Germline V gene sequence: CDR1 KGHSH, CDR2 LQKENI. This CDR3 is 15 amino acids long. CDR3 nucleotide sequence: TGTGCCAGCTCACCAGGGAGCAGGGTTGGCACTGAAGCTTTCTTT. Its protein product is CASSPGSRVGTEAFF.

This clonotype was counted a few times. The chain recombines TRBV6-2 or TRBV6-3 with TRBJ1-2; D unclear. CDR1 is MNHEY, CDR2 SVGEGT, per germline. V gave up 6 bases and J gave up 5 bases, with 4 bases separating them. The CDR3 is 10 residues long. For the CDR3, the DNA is TGTGCCAGCAGGGATTATGGCTACACCTTC. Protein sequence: CASRDYGYTF.

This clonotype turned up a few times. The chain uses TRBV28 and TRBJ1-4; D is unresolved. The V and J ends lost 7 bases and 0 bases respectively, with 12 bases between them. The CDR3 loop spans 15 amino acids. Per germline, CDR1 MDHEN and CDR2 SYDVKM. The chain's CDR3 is CASKVQVPTNEKLFF. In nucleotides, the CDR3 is TGTGCCAGCAAGGTTCAGGTTCCAACTAATGAAAAACTGTTTTTT.

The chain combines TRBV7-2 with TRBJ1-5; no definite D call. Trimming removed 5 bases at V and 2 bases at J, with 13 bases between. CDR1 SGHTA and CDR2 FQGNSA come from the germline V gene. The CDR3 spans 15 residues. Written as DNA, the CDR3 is TGTGCCAGCAGCCCCCAGTATGGTGGCAATCAGCCCCAGCATTTT. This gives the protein CASSPQYGGNQPQHF.

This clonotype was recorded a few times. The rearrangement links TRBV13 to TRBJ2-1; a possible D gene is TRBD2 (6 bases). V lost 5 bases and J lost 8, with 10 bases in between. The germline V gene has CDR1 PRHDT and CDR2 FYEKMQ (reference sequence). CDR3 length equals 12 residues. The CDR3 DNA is TGTGCCAGCAGCCGTAGGAGGGATGAGCAGTTCTTC. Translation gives CASSRRRDEQFF.

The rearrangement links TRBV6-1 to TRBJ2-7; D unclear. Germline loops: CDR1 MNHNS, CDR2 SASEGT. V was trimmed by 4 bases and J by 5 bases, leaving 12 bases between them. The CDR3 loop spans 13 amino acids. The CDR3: CASSAPWIHEQYF. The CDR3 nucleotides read TGTGCCAGCAGTGCCCCATGGATCCACGAGCAGTACTTC.

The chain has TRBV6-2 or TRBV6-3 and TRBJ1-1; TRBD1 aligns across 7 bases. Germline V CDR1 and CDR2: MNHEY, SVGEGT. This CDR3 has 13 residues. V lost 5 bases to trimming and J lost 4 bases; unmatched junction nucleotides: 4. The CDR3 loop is CASSRRGGTEAFF. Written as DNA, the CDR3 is TGTGCCAGCAGTCGCAGGGGGGGCACTGAAGCTTTCTTT.